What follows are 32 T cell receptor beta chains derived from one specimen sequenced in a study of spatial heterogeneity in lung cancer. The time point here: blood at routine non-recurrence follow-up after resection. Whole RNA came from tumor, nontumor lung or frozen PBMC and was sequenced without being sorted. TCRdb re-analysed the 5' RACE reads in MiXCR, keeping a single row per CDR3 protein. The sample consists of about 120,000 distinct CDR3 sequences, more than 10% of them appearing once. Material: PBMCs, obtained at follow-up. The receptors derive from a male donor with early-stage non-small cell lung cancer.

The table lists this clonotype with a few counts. CDR3 bases: TGCGCCAGCAGCTTGGGGGCTAGCGGGGGAACCAGCACAGATACGCAGTATTTT. It encodes CASSLGASGGTSTDTQYF. The chain uses TRBV5-1 and TRBJ2-3, with TRBD2 matching over 10 bases. Germline trimming cut 0 bases from V and 0 bases from J; bases unmatched to any gene: 7. The CDR3 is made up of 18 amino acids. The germline gives CDR1 SGHRS, CDR2 YFSETQ.

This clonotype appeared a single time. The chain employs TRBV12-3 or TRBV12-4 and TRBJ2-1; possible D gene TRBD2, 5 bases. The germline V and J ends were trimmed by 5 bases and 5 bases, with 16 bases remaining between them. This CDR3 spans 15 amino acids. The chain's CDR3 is CASSPGIYLDNEQFF. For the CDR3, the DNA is TGTGCCAGCAGTCCCGGGATCTACCTAGACAATGAGCAGTTCTTC.

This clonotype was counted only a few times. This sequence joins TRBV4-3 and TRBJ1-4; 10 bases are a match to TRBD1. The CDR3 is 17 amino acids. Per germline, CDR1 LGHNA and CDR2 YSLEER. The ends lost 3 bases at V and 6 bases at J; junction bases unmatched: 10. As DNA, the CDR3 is TGCGCCAGCAGCCAGGGGTATGCCGGGACAGGGGATGAAAAACTGTTTTTT. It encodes CASSQGYAGTGDEKLFF.

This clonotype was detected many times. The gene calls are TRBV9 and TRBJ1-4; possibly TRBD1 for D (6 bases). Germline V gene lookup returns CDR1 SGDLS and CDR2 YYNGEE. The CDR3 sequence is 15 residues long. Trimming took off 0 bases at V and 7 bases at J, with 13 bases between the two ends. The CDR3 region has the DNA TGTGCCAGCAGCGTAGCTACTGCCAGGGGTGAAAAACTGTTTTTT. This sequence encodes CASSVATARGEKLFF.

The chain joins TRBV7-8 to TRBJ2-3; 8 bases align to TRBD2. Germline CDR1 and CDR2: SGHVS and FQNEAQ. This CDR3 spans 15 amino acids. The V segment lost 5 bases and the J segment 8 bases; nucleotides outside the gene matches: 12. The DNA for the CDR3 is TGTGCCAGCAGCCTCCCTCCGGGGGGGAGTGGTACGCAGTATTTT. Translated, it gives CASSLPPGGSGTQYF.

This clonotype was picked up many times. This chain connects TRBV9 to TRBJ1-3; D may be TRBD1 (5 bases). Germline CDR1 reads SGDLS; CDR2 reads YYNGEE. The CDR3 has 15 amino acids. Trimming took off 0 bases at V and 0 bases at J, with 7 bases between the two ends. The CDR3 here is CASSVGQGSGNTIYF. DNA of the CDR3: TGTGCCAGCAGCGTAGGGCAGGGCTCTGGAAACACCATATATTTT.

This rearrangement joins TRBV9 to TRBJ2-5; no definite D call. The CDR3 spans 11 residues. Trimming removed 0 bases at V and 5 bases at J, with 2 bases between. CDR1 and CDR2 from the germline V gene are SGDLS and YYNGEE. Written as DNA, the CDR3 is TGTGCCAGCAGCGTAGATGAGACCCAGTACTTC. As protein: CASSVDETQYF.

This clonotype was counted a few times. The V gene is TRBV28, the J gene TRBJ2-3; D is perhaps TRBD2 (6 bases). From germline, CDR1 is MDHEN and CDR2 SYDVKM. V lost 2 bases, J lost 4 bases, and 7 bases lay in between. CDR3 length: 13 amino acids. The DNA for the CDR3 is TGTGCCAGCAGTTTACAGCGGGCAGATACGCAGTATTTT. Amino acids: CASSLQRADTQYF.

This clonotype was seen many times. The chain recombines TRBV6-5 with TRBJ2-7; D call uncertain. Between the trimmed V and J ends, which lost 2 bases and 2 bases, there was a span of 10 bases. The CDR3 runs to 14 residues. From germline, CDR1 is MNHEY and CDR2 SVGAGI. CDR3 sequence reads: CASSYVAATYEQYF. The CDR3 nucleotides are TGTGCCAGCAGTTACGTGGCGGCAACCTACGAGCAGTACTTC.

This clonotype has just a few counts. CDR3 in amino acids: CASSFTGTLQETQYF. For the CDR3, the DNA is TGTGCCAGCAGCTTTACGGGGACACTTCAAGAGACCCAGTACTTC. This rearrangement joins TRBV7-2 to TRBJ2-5; D may be TRBD1 (6 bases). This CDR3 contains 15 residues. Trimming pared 3 bases from V and 2 bases from J, leaving 13 bases between. CDR1 and CDR2 (germline): SGHTA, FQGNSA. The whole variable domain, filled in from reference TRBV7-2 and TRBJ2-5, reads GAGVSQSPSNKVTEKGKDVELRCDPISGHTALYWYRQSLGQGLEFLIYFQGNSAPDKSGLPSDRFSAERTGGSVSTLTIQRTQQEDSAVYLCASSFTGTLQETQYFGPGTRLLVL.

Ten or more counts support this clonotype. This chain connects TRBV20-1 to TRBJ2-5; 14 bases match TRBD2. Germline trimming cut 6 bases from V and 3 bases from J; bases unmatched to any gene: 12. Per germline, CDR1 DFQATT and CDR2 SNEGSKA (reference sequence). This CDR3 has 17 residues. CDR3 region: CSALESAGLAGEETQYF. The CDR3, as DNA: TGCAGTGCCCTAGAAAGCGCGGGACTAGCGGGGGAAGAGACCCAGTACTTC.

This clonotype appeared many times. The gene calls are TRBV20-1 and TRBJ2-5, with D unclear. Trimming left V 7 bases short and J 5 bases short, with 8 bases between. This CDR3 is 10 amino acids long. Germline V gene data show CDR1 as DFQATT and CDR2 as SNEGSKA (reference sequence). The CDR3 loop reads CSVQRETQYF. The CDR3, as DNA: TGCAGTGTTCAAAGGGAGACCCAGTACTTC.

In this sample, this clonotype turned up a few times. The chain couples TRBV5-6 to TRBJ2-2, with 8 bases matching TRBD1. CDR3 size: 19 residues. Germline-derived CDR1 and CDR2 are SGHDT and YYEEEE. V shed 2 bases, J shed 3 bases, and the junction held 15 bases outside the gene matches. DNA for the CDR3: TGTGCCAGCAGCTTTAAGGGCGCATGGACAGGGACAGACACCGGGGAGCTGTTTTTT. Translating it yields CASSFKGAWTGTDTGELFF.

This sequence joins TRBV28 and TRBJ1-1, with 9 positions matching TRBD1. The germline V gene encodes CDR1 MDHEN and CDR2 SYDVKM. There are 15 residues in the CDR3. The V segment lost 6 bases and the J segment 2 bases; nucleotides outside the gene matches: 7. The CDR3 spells CASRPGQGFNTEAFF. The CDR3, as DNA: TGTGCCAGCAGGCCGGGACAGGGATTCAACACTGAAGCTTTCTTT.

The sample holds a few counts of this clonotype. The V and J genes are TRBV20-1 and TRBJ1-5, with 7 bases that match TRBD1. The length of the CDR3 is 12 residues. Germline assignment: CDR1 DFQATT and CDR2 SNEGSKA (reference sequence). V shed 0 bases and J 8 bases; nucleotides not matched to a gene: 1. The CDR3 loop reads CSARETGEPQHF. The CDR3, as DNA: TGCAGTGCTAGAGAAACAGGGGAGCCCCAGCATTTT.

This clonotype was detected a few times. CDR3 bases: TGTGCCAGCAGCCCCTGGGGGGGCGATAATTCACCCCTCCACTTT. Translated, it gives CASSPWGGDNSPLHF. The chain links TRBV28 to TRBJ1-6; tentative D call: TRBD1 (6 bases). This CDR3 has 15 amino acids. Looked up from germline, CDR1 is MDHEN and CDR2 is SYDVKM. V lost 6 bases and J lost 5, with 14 bases in between.

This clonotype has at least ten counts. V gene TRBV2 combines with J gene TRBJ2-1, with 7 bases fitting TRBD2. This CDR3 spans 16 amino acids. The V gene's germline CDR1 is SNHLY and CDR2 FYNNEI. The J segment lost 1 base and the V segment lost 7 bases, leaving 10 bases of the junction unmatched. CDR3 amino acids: CASTWEEGGSYNEQFF. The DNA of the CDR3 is TGTGCCAGCACCTGGGAGGAGGGAGGGTCCTACAATGAGCAGTTCTTC.

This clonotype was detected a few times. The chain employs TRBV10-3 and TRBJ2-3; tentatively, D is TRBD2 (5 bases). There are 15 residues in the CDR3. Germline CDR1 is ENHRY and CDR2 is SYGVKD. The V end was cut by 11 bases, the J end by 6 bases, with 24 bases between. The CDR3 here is CAAGDGSSNPDTQYF. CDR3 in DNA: TGTGCCGCGGGCGATGGCAGTAGTAACCCCGATACGCAGTATTTT.

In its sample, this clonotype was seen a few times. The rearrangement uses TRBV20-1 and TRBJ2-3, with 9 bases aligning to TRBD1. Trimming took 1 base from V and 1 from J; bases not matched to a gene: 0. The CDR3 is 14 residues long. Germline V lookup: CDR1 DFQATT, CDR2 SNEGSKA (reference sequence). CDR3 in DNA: TGCAGTGCTAGAGGGACAGGGGGCACAGATACGCAGTATTTT. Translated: CSARGTGGTDTQYF.

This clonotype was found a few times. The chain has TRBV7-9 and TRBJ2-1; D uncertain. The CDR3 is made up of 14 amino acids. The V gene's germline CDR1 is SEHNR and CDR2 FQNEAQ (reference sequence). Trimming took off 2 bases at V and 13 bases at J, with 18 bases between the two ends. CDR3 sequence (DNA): TGTGCCAGCAGCTTATTGCGCGGACGGGCAGAACAGTTCTTC. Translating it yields CASSLLRGRAEQFF. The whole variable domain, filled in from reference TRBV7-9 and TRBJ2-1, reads DTGVSQNPRHKITKRGQNVTFRCDPISEHNRLYWYRQTLGQGPEFLTYFQNEAQLEKSRLLSDRFSAERPKGSFSTLEIQRTEQGDSAMYLCASSLLRGRAEQFFGPGTRLTVL.

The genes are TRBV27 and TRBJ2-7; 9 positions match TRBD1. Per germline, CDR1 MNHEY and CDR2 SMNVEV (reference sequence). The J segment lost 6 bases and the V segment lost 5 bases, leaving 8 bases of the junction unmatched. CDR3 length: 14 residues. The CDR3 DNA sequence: TGTGCCAGCAGTAACCGGGACAGGGAGGGCGAGCAGTACTTC. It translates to CASSNRDREGEQYF.

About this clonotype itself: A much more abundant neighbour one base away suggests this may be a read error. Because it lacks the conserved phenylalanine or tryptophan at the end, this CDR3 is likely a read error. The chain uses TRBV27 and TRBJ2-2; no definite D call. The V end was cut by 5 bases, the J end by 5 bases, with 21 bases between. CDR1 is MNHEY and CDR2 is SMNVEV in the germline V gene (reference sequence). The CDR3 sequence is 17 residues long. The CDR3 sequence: CASSPLKVQGWTGELFL. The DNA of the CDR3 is TGTGCCAGCAGTCCCCTCAAGGTCCAAGGTTGGACCGGGGAGCTGTTTTTA.

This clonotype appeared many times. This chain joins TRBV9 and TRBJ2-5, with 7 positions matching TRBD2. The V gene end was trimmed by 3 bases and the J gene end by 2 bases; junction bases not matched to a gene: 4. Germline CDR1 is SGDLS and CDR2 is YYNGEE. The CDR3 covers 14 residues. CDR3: CASSEGRDQETQYF. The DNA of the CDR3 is TGTGCCAGCAGCGAGGGGAGGGATCAAGAGACCCAGTACTTC.

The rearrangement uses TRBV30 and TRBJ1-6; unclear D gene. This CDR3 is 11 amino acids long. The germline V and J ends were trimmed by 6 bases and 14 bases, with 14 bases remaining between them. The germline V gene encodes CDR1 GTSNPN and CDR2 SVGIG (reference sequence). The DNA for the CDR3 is TGTGCCTGCAATCTTGTCGGGACCCTCCACTTT. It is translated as CACNLVGTLHF.

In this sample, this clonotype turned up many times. Here the CDR3 reads CASSVGPRESDTQYF. The CDR3 DNA sequence: TGTGCCAGCAGCGTAGGTCCCCGAGAGTCAGATACGCAGTATTTT. The chain links TRBV9 to TRBJ2-3; D unclear. There are 15 residues in the CDR3. V dropped 0 bases and J dropped 4 bases, with 12 bases sitting between them. Germline CDR1 SGDLS, CDR2 YYNGEE.

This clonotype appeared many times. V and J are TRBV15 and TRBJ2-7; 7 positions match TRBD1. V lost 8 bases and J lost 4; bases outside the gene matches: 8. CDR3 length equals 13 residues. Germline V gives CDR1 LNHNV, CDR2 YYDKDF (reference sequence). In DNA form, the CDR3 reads TGTGCCACCCATGCAACAGGGGAATACGAGCAGTACTTC. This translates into CATHATGEYEQYF.

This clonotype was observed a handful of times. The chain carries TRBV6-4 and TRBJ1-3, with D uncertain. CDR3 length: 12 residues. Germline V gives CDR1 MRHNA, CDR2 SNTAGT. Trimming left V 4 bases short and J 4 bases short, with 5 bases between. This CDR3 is CASSVGGNTIYF. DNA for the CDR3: TGTGCCAGCAGTGTTGGGGGAAACACCATATATTTT.

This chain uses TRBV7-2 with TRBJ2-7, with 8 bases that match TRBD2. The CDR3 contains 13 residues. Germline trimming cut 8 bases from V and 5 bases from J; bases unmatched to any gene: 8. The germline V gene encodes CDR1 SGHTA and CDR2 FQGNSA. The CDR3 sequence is CASSGTRADEQYF. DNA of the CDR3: TGTGCCAGCTCCGGGACTAGGGCCGACGAGCAGTACTTC.

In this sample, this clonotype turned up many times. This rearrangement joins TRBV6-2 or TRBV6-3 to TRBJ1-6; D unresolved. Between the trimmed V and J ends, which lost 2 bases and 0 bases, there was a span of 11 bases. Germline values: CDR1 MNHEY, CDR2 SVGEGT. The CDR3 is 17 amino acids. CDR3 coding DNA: TGTGCCAGCAGTTACCCCGTCGATAGCTCCTATAATTCACCCCTCCACTTT. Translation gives CASSYPVDSSYNSPLHF.

This CDR3 reads CASSQARDQETQYF. The DNA of the CDR3 is TGTGCCAGCAGCCAAGCCCGGGACCAAGAGACCCAGTACTTC. This chain links TRBV3-1 with TRBJ2-5; D unclear. V was trimmed by 1 base and J by 0 bases, leaving 6 bases between them. Germline assignment: CDR1 LGHDT and CDR2 YNNKEL (reference sequence). The CDR3 length is 14 residues.

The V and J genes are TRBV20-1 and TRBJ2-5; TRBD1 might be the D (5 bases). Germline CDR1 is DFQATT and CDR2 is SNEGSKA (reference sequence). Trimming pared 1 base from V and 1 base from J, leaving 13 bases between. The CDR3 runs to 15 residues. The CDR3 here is CSARGWIDSQETQYF. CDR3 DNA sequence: TGCAGTGCTAGAGGATGGATAGACAGCCAAGAGACCCAGTACTTC.

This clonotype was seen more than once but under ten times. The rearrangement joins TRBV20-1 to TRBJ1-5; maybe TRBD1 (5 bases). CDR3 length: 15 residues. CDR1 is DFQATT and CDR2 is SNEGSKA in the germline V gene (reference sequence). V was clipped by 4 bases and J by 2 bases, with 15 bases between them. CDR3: CSAKVPGMGNQPQHF. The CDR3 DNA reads TGCAGTGCTAAGGTCCCAGGGATGGGCAATCAGCCCCAGCATTTT.